The 11 T cell receptor beta chains below come from one sample, sequenced in a study of T cells in localized non-small cell lung cancer. Sequencing used immunoSEQ multiplex PCR; TCRdb keeps in-frame clones, though not all of them. The table includes roughly 4,500 clones, about 35% detected once. This material consisted of lung tumor tissue, taken before any cancer treatment. The receptors stem from a man aged 40 to 75 with stage II squamous cell lung carcinoma.

This chain connects TRBV5-1 to TRBJ1-5; D is unclear. The germline V and J ends were trimmed by 1 base and 2 bases, with 10 bases remaining between them. Germline CDR1 is SGHRS and CDR2 is YFSETQ. This CDR3 contains 15 residues. CDR3 amino acids: CASSLSGVGNQPQHF. The CDR3 DNA is TGCGCCAGCAGCTTGTCCGGGGTTGGCAATCAGCCCCAGCATTTT.

Comment on this clone: There is an ambiguous or unread base here, so the residue it gives is written X. The same CDR3 can be traced to other DNA sequences in this sample. The chain recombines TRBV9 with TRBJ1-2; TRBD1 aligns across 12 bases. V gave up 2 bases and J gave up 2 bases; unmatched junction bases: 10. Germline CDR1 and CDR2: SGDLS and YYNGEE. The CDR3 runs 18 residues. CDR3 in DNA: TGTGCCAGCAGCGTGGGGGAKGGGACAGGGGGCCCAAACTATGGCTACACCTTC. Its translation: CASSVGXGTGGPNYGYTF.

This clone was detected a few times. The rearrangement uses TRBV18 and TRBJ2-2; D unclear. The germline V gene encodes CDR1 KGHSH and CDR2 LQKENI. Trimming removed 3 bases at V and 4 bases at J, with 9 bases between. The CDR3 is 14 residues long. The CDR3 coding sequence is TGTGCCAGCTCACCTATATCACCCACCGGGGAGCTGTTTTTT. Amino acids: CASSPISPTGELFF.

J is TRBJ1-3 and V is TRBV18; D may be TRBD1 (6 bases). Germline V gives CDR1 KGHSH, CDR2 LQKENI. This CDR3 is built from 17 residues. Trimming took off 0 bases at V and 2 bases at J, with 14 bases between the two ends. CDR3 nucleotide sequence: TGTGCCAGCTCACCACCGGGGGGGCTCTATGCTGGAAACACCATATATTTT. Its translation is CASSPPGGLYAGNTIYF. The variable domain in full, completed from reference TRBV18 and TRBJ1-3, reads NAGVMQNPRHLVRRRGQEARLRCSPMKGHSHVYWYRQLPEEGLKFMVYLQKENIIDESGMPKERFSAEFPKEGPSILRIQQVVRGDSAAYFCASSPPGGLYAGNTIYFGEGSWLTVV.

The chain has TRBV9 and TRBJ1-1; D gene ambiguous. The CDR3 sequence is 13 residues long. V lost 2 bases to trimming and J lost 0 bases, with 5 bases between them. Germline CDR1 SGDLS, CDR2 YYNGEE. The CDR3 loop reads CASSVQMNTEAFF. As DNA, the CDR3 is TGTGCCAGCAGCGTGCAAATGAACACTGAAGCTTTCTTT.

This clone was found a few times. The chain combines TRBV11-3 with TRBJ2-3; 14 bases are a match to TRBD2. The V gene's germline CDR1 is SGHNT and CDR2 YENEEA. The junction had 11 bases not matched to a gene; V was cut back by 1 base and J by 2 bases. CDR3 length equals 20 residues. CDR3 sequence (DNA): TGTGCCAGCAGCTTAGGGGGACTAGCGGGGGCCTCAAAGTCCACAGATACGCAGTATTTT. Translation gives CASSLGGLAGASKSTDTQYF.

Only a few counts were recorded for this clone. The chain uses TRBV7-5 and TRBJ2-2. TRBV7-5 corresponds to a pseudogene. CDR3 length: 15 amino acids. For the CDR3, the DNA is TGTGCCAGCAGCTCCCGTCTCGTGGACACCGGGGAGCTGTTTTTT. Protein sequence: CASSSRLVDTGELFF.

Comment on this clone: The same CDR3 can be traced to other DNA sequences in this sample. V usage is TRBV6-8 and J usage is TRBJ1-2; TRBD1 matches at 9 bases. The CDR3 covers 13 residues. With 3 bases clipped from V and 7 bases from J, the junction kept 3 bases outside the gene matches. The V gene's germline CDR1 is MNHGY and CDR2 SAAAGT. CDR3: CASSYRQGGGYTF. The CDR3 region has the DNA TGTGCCAGCAGTTATCGACAGGGGGGTGGCTACACCTTC.

V is TRBV18 and J is TRBJ2-1; the D is unclear. Trimming took off 2 bases at V and 8 bases at J, with 16 bases between the two ends. The CDR3 runs to 15 residues. Germline CDR1 KGHSH, CDR2 LQKENI. The CDR3 DNA reads TGTGCCAGCTCACCAGAACCCAGGATAAGGTATGAGCAGTTCTTC. Residues: CASSPEPRIRYEQFF.

The J gene is TRBJ2-1, the V gene TRBV9; D remains unclear. V was clipped by 0 bases and J by 9 bases, with 10 bases between them. In germline, CDR1 is SGDLS, CDR2 YYNGEE. The CDR3 is 13 amino acids. In nucleotides, the CDR3 is TGTGCCAGCAGCGTAGATAGTAGCAGTGAGCAGTTCTTC. Protein sequence: CASSVDSSSEQFF.

The table lists this clone with a few counts. The rearrangement links TRBV15 to TRBJ1-1; TRBD1 agrees at 9 bases. Unmatched junction bases numbered 12, after V lost 0 bases and J lost 4 bases. The CDR3 totals 18 residues. CDR1 and CDR2 from the germline V gene are LNHNV and YYDKDF (reference sequence). The CDR3 nucleotides are TGTGCCACCAGCAGAGATCGGACGACTTGGACAGGGGTCACTGAAGCTTTCTTT. Its protein product is CATSRDRTTWTGVTEAFF. The full variable domain, completed using reference TRBV15 and TRBJ1-1, is DAMVIQNPRYQVTQFGKPVTLSCSQTLNHNVMYWYQQKSSQAPKLLFHYYDKDFNNEADTPDNFQSRRPNTSFCFLDIRSPGLGDTAMYLCATSRDRTTWTGVTEAFFGQGTRLTVV.